This entry features one T cell receptor beta chain sequence. The data derive from a study of shared clonotypes between healthy human individuals. This table comes from immunoSEQ multiplex PCR, and its TCRdb copy is limited to in-frame clones, with some not included. Among approximately 2,000,000 clones listed, around 93% were seen once. Per the germline V gene, CDR1 is SGHRS and CDR2 is YFSETQ. Trimming pared 4 bases from V and 13 bases from J, leaving 6 bases between. This CDR3 is built from 8 residues. Sequencing was done on a sample of naive CD4+ T cells from PBMCs. Subset meaning: CD45RA+ positively selected. The chain is built from TRBV5-1 and TRBJ2-7; D unresolved. The TCR was taken from a man in his late teens or twenties in good health. Some clones in this sample may be carry-over from other donors' samples. CDR3 nucleotide sequence: TGCGCCAGCAGCCTTGACTACTTC. Protein: CASSLDYF.